The 28 T cell receptor beta chains reported below all come from one sample, sequenced in a study of blood T cell repertoires in COVID-19. Clones were read by immunoSEQ multiplex PCR, and TCRdb kept only the in-frame ones, dropping some. This repertoire shows more than 35,000 clones, about 80% found once; its top ten account for 13% to 15%. The specimen sequenced was peripheral blood. Source of these receptors: a woman aged 70-85 years with acute or convalescent COVID-19.

The chain couples TRBV2 to TRBJ1-2; D may be TRBD1 (6 bases). V was trimmed by 11 bases and J by 4 bases, leaving 17 bases between them. The CDR3 extends over 13 amino acids. Germline CDR1 is SNHLY and CDR2 is FYNNEI. CDR3 bases: TGTGCCGGTCACAGGGCCGGTGTCTATGGCTACACCTTC. Amino acid sequence: CAGHRAGVYGYTF.

This clone was counted ten times or more. V is TRBV3-1 (or the pseudogene TRBV3-2) and J is TRBJ1-1, with D uncertain. Trimming left V 1 base short and J 4 bases short, with 10 bases between. CDR3 length equals 14 residues. Germline V gene sequence: CDR1 LGHDT, CDR2 YNNKEL (reference sequence). As DNA, the CDR3 is TGTGCCAGCAGCCAAGGAGGGATGGGCACTGAAGCTTTCTTT. Residues: CASSQGGMGTEAFF.

The chain is built from TRBV7-2 and TRBJ2-7, with 7 bases fitting TRBD1. V shed 1 base, J shed 2 bases, and the junction held 5 bases outside the gene matches. The CDR3 sequence is 15 residues long. Per the germline V gene, CDR1 is SGHTA and CDR2 is FQGNSA. CDR3 amino acids: CASSLVDRLTYEQYF. The CDR3 bases are TGTGCCAGCAGCTTAGTGGACAGGCTTACCTACGAGCAGTACTTC.

The chain has TRBV7-2 and TRBJ2-1, with 10 bases aligning to TRBD2. The CDR3 has 15 residues. V was clipped by 1 base and J by 7 bases; unmatched bases: 4. CDR1 is SGHTA and CDR2 is FQGNSA in the germline V gene. Here the CDR3 reads CASSLELAGGNEQFF. The CDR3 DNA reads TGTGCCAGCAGCTTAGAATTAGCGGGAGGTAATGAGCAGTTCTTC.

This chain uses TRBV28 with TRBJ1-6; 8 nucleotides agree with TRBD1. This CDR3 region has 15 residues. CDR1 and CDR2 (germline): MDHEN, SYDVKM. Losses at the gene ends were 5 bases for V and 1 base for J; bases not matched to a gene: 1. The CDR3 region is CASSRTGSYNSPLHF. As DNA, the CDR3 is TGTGCCAGCAGTCGGACAGGGTCCTATAATTCACCCCTCCACTTT.

This chain connects TRBV6-5 to TRBJ2-4, with a possible D match to TRBD1 (6 bases). The V gene lost 6 bases and the J gene lost 9 bases, with 18 bases spanning the gap. The CDR3 contains 14 residues. CDR1 and CDR2 from the germline V gene are MNHEY and SVGAGI. This chain's CDR3 is CASRPVQGGGIQYF. The CDR3 DNA sequence: TGTGCCAGCAGACCAGTACAGGGCGGAGGCATTCAGTACTTC.

This clone has more than one count but fewer than ten. The DNA for the CDR3 is TGTGCCAGCCTTCTCACTAGCGGGAGCTCCTACGAGCAGTACTTC. Encoded protein: CASLLTSGSSYEQYF. This chain connects TRBV2 to TRBJ2-7; TRBD2 agrees at 11 bases. Trimming cost V 8 bases and J 0 bases; bases outside gene matches: 6. The germline gives CDR1 SNHLY, CDR2 FYNNEI. This CDR3 spans 15 amino acids. The whole variable domain, remainder taken from reference TRBV2 and TRBJ2-7, is EPEVTQTPSHQVTQMGQEVILRCVPISNHLYFYWYRQILGQKVEFLVSFYNNEISEKSEIFDDQFSVERPDGSNFTLKIRSTKLEDSAMYFCASLLTSGSSYEQYFGPGTRLTVT.

This chain uses TRBV3-1 (or the pseudogene TRBV3-2) with TRBJ1-6, with 10 bases that match TRBD1. The CDR3 sequence is 15 residues long. V trimming: 1 base; J trimming: 7 bases; junction bases outside the gene matches: 1. Germline-derived CDR1 and CDR2 are LGHDT and YNNKEL (reference sequence). The CDR3 nucleotides read TGTGCCAGCAGCCAAGGGGACAGGGGAAATTCACCCCTCCACTTT. This codes for CASSQGDRGNSPLHF.

The J gene is TRBJ1-1, the V gene TRBV7-8, with a possible D match to TRBD1 (5 bases). Germline CDR1 is SGHVS and CDR2 is FQNEAQ. The CDR3 has 17 amino acids. V dropped 0 bases and J dropped 5 bases, with 19 bases sitting between them. The CDR3 nucleotides are TGTGCCAGCAGCTTAGCTGGCAGGGCCCATCGGGGGACTGAAGCTTTCTTT. The encoded protein is CASSLAGRAHRGTEAFF.

The V gene is TRBV6-1, the J gene TRBJ1-2; D is undetermined. CDR1 is MNHNS and CDR2 is SASEGT in the germline V gene. There are 14 residues in the CDR3. Trimming shortened V by 2 bases and J by 4 bases, and 11 bases separated the two germline ends. The chain's CDR3 is CASSETGGSYGYTF. The CDR3 DNA reads TGTGCCAGCAGTGAAACTGGAGGGAGCTATGGCTACACCTTC.

J is TRBJ2-3 and V is TRBV7-9, with 10 bases aligning to TRBD2. In germline, CDR1 is SEHNR, CDR2 FQNEAQ (reference sequence). Trimming took 5 bases from V and 3 from J; bases not matched to a gene: 8. CDR3 length equals 16 residues. The CDR3, as DNA: TGTGCCAGCAGCGGGGAGCGGGAGGGCCCGACAGATACGCAGTATTTT. It is translated as CASSGEREGPTDTQYF.

This clone was found once. This rearrangement joins TRBV6-5 to TRBJ2-3, with 13 nucleotides matching TRBD2. Germline values: CDR1 MNHEY, CDR2 SVGAGI. Trimming took 4 bases from V and 8 from J; bases not matched to a gene: 6. This CDR3 has 15 amino acids. CDR3 sequence reads: CASSSGLAGKGTQYF. CDR3 DNA sequence: TGTGCCAGCAGTTCGGGACTAGCGGGAAAGGGTACGCAGTATTTT.

The chain carries TRBV5-6 and TRBJ2-7; 13 nucleotides line up with TRBD2. Trimming took 3 bases from V and 6 from J; bases not matched to a gene: 6. CDR3 length equals 15 residues. CDR1 and CDR2 (germline): SGHDT, YYEEEE. CDR3 in DNA: TGTGCCAGCAGCTGGGGACTAGCGGGAAATATCGAGCAGTACTTC. It translates to CASSWGLAGNIEQYF. Together with reference TRBV5-6 and TRBJ2-7, the CDR3 gives the full variable domain: DAGVTQSPTHLIKTRGQQVTLRCSPKSGHDTVSWYQQALGQGPQFIFQYYEEEERQRGNFPDRFSGHQFPNYSSELNVNALLLGDSALYLCASSWGLAGNIEQYFGPGTRLTVT.

This sequence joins TRBV28 and TRBJ1-2; 11 bases agree with TRBD1. Germline V gives CDR1 MDHEN, CDR2 SYDVKM. This CDR3 is 15 amino acids long. V lost 4 bases to trimming and J lost 3 bases; unmatched junction nucleotides: 4. In DNA, the CDR3 is TGTGCCAGCAGTTCCGGGACAGGGGGGCACTATGGCTACACCTTC. This codes for CASSSGTGGHYGYTF.

The rearrangement links TRBV6-5 to TRBJ2-3, with D tentatively TRBD2 (5 bases). CDR1 is MNHEY, CDR2 SVGAGI, per germline. CDR3 length equals 13 residues. V was clipped by 10 bases and J by 0 bases, with 11 bases between them. The CDR3 DNA reads as TGTGCCATCCTGGGAGCTAGCACAGATACGCAGTATTTT. It translates to CAILGASTDTQYF.

The V gene is TRBV27, the J gene TRBJ1-1; 12 bases agree with TRBD1. J gave up 2 bases and V 5 bases, and 3 bases lay outside the gene matches. The germline V gene has CDR1 MNHEY and CDR2 SMNVEV (reference sequence). The CDR3 is made up of 15 amino acids. DNA of the CDR3: TGTGCCAGCAGTGTCGGGACAGGGGGCAACACTGAAGCTTTCTTT. Its translation: CASSVGTGGNTEAFF.

In this sample, this clone turned up once. The chain is built from TRBV7-9 and TRBJ1-1; D gene uncertain. This CDR3 region has 14 residues. V lost 5 bases and J 0 bases, leaving 10 bases between the germline ends. Germline CDR1 is SEHNR and CDR2 is FQNEAQ (reference sequence). This CDR3 reads CASSQTGMNTEAFF. The CDR3, as DNA: TGTGCCAGCAGCCAGACGGGGATGAACACTGAAGCTTTCTTT.

The chain carries TRBV11-2 and TRBJ2-3, with 9 bases matching TRBD1. J was trimmed by 2 bases and V by 5 bases; bases with no gene match: 5. Per the germline V gene, CDR1 is SGHAT and CDR2 is FQNNGV. The CDR3 has 15 amino acids. The CDR3 protein is CASSQTGGYTDTQYF. CDR3 nucleotides: TGTGCCAGCAGCCAAACAGGGGGCTACACAGATACGCAGTATTTT.

The chain is built from TRBV19 and TRBJ1-1; 11 bases are a match to TRBD1. CDR1 LNHDA and CDR2 SQIVND come from the germline V gene (reference sequence). The CDR3 loop spans 15 amino acids. V trimming: 5 bases; J trimming: 5 bases; junction bases outside the gene matches: 7. CDR3 residues: CASSFRTGGSTEAFF. The CDR3 bases are TGTGCCAGTAGTTTTAGGACAGGGGGCTCTACTGAAGCTTTCTTT.

This chain links TRBV2 with TRBJ2-7; TRBD1 matches at 7 bases. The CDR3 has 14 residues. V lost 8 bases, J lost 0 bases, and 7 bases stayed unmatched. Germline CDR1 SNHLY, CDR2 FYNNEI. The CDR3, as DNA: TGTGCCAGCCAGGGACAGTCTTTCTCCTACGAGCAGTACTTC. It translates to CASQGQSFSYEQYF.

In the case of this clone: The identical CDR3 is also encoded by other nucleotide sequences in the sample. V usage is TRBV19 and J usage is TRBJ2-7; TRBD1 matches 7 bases. Germline trimming cut 9 bases from V and 7 bases from J; bases unmatched to any gene: 9. This CDR3 is 12 amino acids long. Germline V lookup: CDR1 LNHDA, CDR2 SQIVND (reference sequence). The DNA for the CDR3 is TGTGCCAGCTCCGACAGGGCTCGGGAGCAGTACTTC. Its translation is CASSDRAREQYF.

V usage is TRBV7-2 and J usage is TRBJ2-2; no definite D call. Germline V lookup: CDR1 SGHTA, CDR2 FQGNSA. This CDR3 region has 15 residues. Trimming shortened V by 2 bases and J by 1 base, and 8 bases separated the two germline ends. CDR3 amino acids: CASSLFGGNTGELFF. CDR3 in DNA: TGTGCCAGCAGCTTATTCGGCGGGAACACCGGGGAGCTGTTTTTT.

The V call is TRBV5-1, the J call TRBJ1-1; D is possibly TRBD1 (5 bases). The CDR3 runs 14 residues. Per the germline V gene, CDR1 is SGHRS and CDR2 is YFSETQ. V was pared by 3 bases and J by 2 bases, with 11 bases between. The CDR3 sequence: CASSSTVTNTEAFF. The CDR3 coding sequence is TGCGCCAGCAGCTCGACAGTGACCAACACTGAAGCTTTCTTT.

This chain uses TRBV18 with TRBJ1-3; 7 bases match TRBD1. The CDR3 is 16 amino acids. V lost 3 bases and J lost 1; bases outside the gene matches: 6. CDR1 is KGHSH, CDR2 LQKENI, per germline. CDR3 bases: TGTGCCAGCTCACCGGGACAGCCAGGGTCTGGAAACACCATATATTTT. It codes for CASSPGQPGSGNTIYF.

The V gene is TRBV4-1, the J gene TRBJ2-1; 8 bases agree with TRBD2. CDR1 MGHRA and CDR2 YSYEKL come from the germline V gene. The CDR3 spans 17 residues. With V trimmed by 1 base and J by 7 bases, 12 bases remained unmatched. In DNA, the CDR3 is TGCGCCAGCAGCCAAGCCATAGCGGGGAGGGTCGGTAATGAGCAGTTCTTC. Translation gives CASSQAIAGRVGNEQFF.

The gene calls are TRBV7-2 and TRBJ2-5, with 10 positions matching TRBD2. Losses at the gene ends were 2 bases for V and 5 bases for J; bases not matched to a gene: 5. The germline gives CDR1 SGHTA, CDR2 FQGNSA. The CDR3 has 15 residues. The CDR3 DNA follows: TGTGCCAGCAGCTTATCTAGCGGGAGCTACGAGACCCAGTACTTC. This encodes CASSLSSGSYETQYF.

A few counts support this clone. The rearrangement uses TRBV19 and TRBJ2-2; 7 bases match TRBD1. The J segment lost 4 bases and the V segment lost 4 bases, leaving 9 bases of the junction unmatched. The germline V gene has CDR1 LNHDA and CDR2 SQIVND (reference sequence). The CDR3 sequence is 16 residues long. DNA of the CDR3: TGTGCCAGTAGTACTTCCTCAAGGACAGGCACCGGGGAGCTGTTTTTT. It encodes CASSTSSRTGTGELFF.

This clone is medium-sized in the sample. The V call is TRBV2, the J call TRBJ2-3, with 8 positions matching TRBD2. V was clipped by 7 bases and J by 4 bases; unmatched bases: 10. In germline, CDR1 is SNHLY, CDR2 FYNNEI. The CDR3 is 15 amino acids. CDR3 coding DNA: TGTGCCAGCACCTCCGGGAGGGTCTTGCCAGATACGCAGTATTTT. Protein product: CASTSGRVLPDTQYF.